The 20 T cell receptor beta chains listed next were all sequenced from one sample in a study of T cell responses to AZD1222 COVID-19 vaccine. Method: immunoSEQ multiplex PCR; TCRdb's copy keeps in-frame clones and lacks some. This sample has 100,000 to 150,000 clones, with roughly nine tenths found just once. The source was peripheral blood, collected on day 0 of AZD1222 vaccination. The receptors stem from an adult in good health.

The chain joins TRBV5-1 to TRBJ1-1, with a tentative D call TRBD1 (6 bases). Between the trimmed V and J ends, which lost 5 bases and 1 base, there was a span of 15 bases. Germline lookup yields CDR1 SGHRS and CDR2 YFSETQ. The CDR3 runs 15 residues. The CDR3 protein is CASSPRPGANTEAFF. DNA of the CDR3: TGCGCCAGCAGTCCCCGGCCGGGGGCGAACACTGAAGCTTTCTTT.

This chain uses TRBV10-1 with TRBJ2-7; D may be TRBD2 (6 bases). CDR1 and CDR2 (germline): WNHNN, SYGVQD (reference sequence). The CDR3 covers 12 residues. V gave up 5 bases and J gave up 6 bases, with 11 bases separating them. CDR3 DNA sequence: TGCGCCAGCAGTCCCTGGGGAGGCGAGCAGTACTTC. It translates to CASSPWGGEQYF.

This sequence joins TRBV10-3 and TRBJ2-3, with TRBD2 matching 9 bases. Trimming took 6 bases from V and 4 from J; bases not matched to a gene: 14. Germline V gene data show CDR1 as ENHRY and CDR2 as SYGVKD. The CDR3 is 17 residues long. This CDR3 reads CAISETLLAGVSDTQYF. Written as DNA, the CDR3 is TGTGCCATCAGCGAGACCTTACTAGCGGGCGTATCAGATACGCAGTATTTT.

The gene calls are TRBV7-2 and TRBJ1-5; D is perhaps TRBD1 (6 bases). The V gene's germline CDR1 is SGHTA and CDR2 FQGNSA. Trimming stripped 1 base from V and 6 bases from J, with 13 bases between. The CDR3 has 15 amino acids. The CDR3 loop is CASSLGWGHGQPQHF. The CDR3 region has the DNA TGTGCCAGCAGCTTAGGTTGGGGGCACGGTCAGCCCCAGCATTTT.

This clone appeared once. The V call is TRBV7-9, the J call TRBJ2-1; no definite D call. This CDR3 has 19 amino acids. Germline-derived CDR1 and CDR2 are SEHNR and FQNEAQ (reference sequence). V was shortened by 2 bases and J by 0 bases, with 20 bases between the two germline ends. CDR3 residues: CASSLPPLGKGSSYNEQFF. Written as DNA, the CDR3 is TGTGCCAGCAGCTTACCCCCTTTGGGGAAGGGCAGCTCCTACAATGAGCAGTTCTTC.

CDR3 nucleotides: TGTGCCAGCAGTGAAGTGGGACTAGCGGTCCACGAGCAGTACTTC. Encoded protein: CASSEVGLAVHEQYF. V usage is TRBV6-1 and J usage is TRBJ2-7; the match to TRBD2 covers 11 bases. The V gene end was trimmed by 1 base and the J gene end by 5 bases; junction bases not matched to a gene: 4. Germline V lookup: CDR1 MNHNS, CDR2 SASEGT. CDR3 length equals 15 residues.

The chain carries TRBV5-1 and TRBJ1-2; D is possibly TRBD1 (5 bases). Germline CDR1 is SGHRS and CDR2 is YFSETQ. Trimming stripped 10 bases from V and 4 bases from J, with 17 bases between. CDR3 length: 13 residues. In DNA form, the CDR3 reads TGCGCCTCCGAGGCCGGGGGGGGCTATGGCTACACCTTC. Encoded protein: CASEAGGGYGYTF. The full variable domain, in which reference TRBV5-1 and TRBJ1-2 provide the parts outside the CDR3, is KAGVTQTPRYLIKTRGQQVTLSCSPISGHRSVSWYQQTPGQGLQFLFEYFSETQRNKGNFPGRFSGRQFSNSRSEMNVSTLELGDSALYLCASEAGGGYGYTFGSGTRLTVV.

The chain uses TRBV6-5 and TRBJ1-4; no firm D call. The CDR3 has 13 residues. Germline CDR1 reads MNHEY; CDR2 reads SVGAGI. V was clipped by 10 bases and J by 8 bases, with 17 bases between them. In nucleotides, the CDR3 is TGTGCCACCGGCCGGGCCCGGCGGGAAAAACTGTTTTTT. Its translation: CATGRARREKLFF.

The rearrangement joins TRBV6-5 to TRBJ1-4; D not certain. The germline CDR1 and CDR2 sequences are MNHEY and SVGAGI. CDR3 length: 15 residues. The V gene lost 6 bases and the J gene lost 0 bases, with 11 bases spanning the gap. The CDR3 nucleotides are TGTGCCAGCAGCCTTTTACTTGCAACTAATGAAAAACTGTTTTTT. This codes for CASSLLLATNEKLFF.

The J gene is TRBJ2-7, the V gene TRBV27; TRBD2 matches 9 bases. In germline, CDR1 is MNHEY, CDR2 SMNVEV (reference sequence). The V gene end was trimmed by 0 bases and the J gene end by 5 bases; junction bases not matched to a gene: 29. The CDR3 extends over 23 amino acids. DNA for the CDR3: TGTGCCAGCAGTTTATCGGTTGGTGGTAGCGGGGGAGCATTTTACGTCTCTTGGCACGAGCAGTACTTC. It translates to CASSLSVGGSGGAFYVSWHEQYF.

V and J are TRBV4-1 and TRBJ2-7, with D perhaps TRBD2 (6 bases). Germline CDR1 reads MGHRA; CDR2 reads YSYEKL. Between the trimmed V and J ends, which lost 1 base and 3 bases, there was a span of 16 bases. The CDR3 is 16 amino acids. The DNA for the CDR3 is TGCGCCAGCAGCCAAGTCGGTAGGAGGGGCATCTACGAGCAGTACTTC. This codes for CASSQVGRRGIYEQYF.

This chain links TRBV7-2 with TRBJ2-2; TRBD2 matches at 9 bases. Germline CDR1 SGHTA, CDR2 FQGNSA. The length of the CDR3 is 16 residues. After removal of 6 bases from V and 6 bases from J, the junction contained 11 bases not matched to a gene. CDR3 sequence: CASRDSRGGGAGELFF. CDR3 coding DNA: TGTGCCAGCAGGGACTCGCGGGGGGGCGGCGCCGGGGAGCTGTTTTTT.

This rearrangement joins TRBV3-1 (or the pseudogene TRBV3-2) to TRBJ1-4, with a possible D match to TRBD1 (5 bases). CDR3 length: 14 amino acids. Germline-derived CDR1 and CDR2 are LGHDT and YNNKEL (reference sequence). Between the trimmed V and J ends, which lost 5 bases and 5 bases, there was a span of 12 bases. CDR3 protein: CASSAGHQNEKLFF. CDR3 DNA sequence: TGTGCCAGCAGCGCCGGACACCAGAATGAAAAACTGTTTTTT.

This chain uses TRBV9 with TRBJ2-6; D gene unclear. CDR1 is SGDLS and CDR2 is YYNGEE in the germline V gene. V lost 0 bases and J 0 bases, leaving 7 bases between the germline ends. The CDR3 extends over 16 amino acids. The CDR3 is CASSVVAVSGANVLTF. The CDR3 DNA reads as TGTGCCAGCAGCGTAGTCGCCGTCTCTGGGGCCAACGTCCTGACTTTC.

The chain employs TRBV6-5 and TRBJ2-3; no reliable D call. Germline lookup yields CDR1 MNHEY and CDR2 SVGAGI. V was clipped by 2 bases and J by 2 bases, with 8 bases between them. This CDR3 is built from 14 residues. This CDR3 reads CASSYEANTDTQYF. The CDR3 DNA reads as TGTGCCAGCAGTTACGAGGCAAACACAGATACGCAGTATTTT.

V gene TRBV18 combines with J gene TRBJ2-7; 9 positions match TRBD1. The length of the CDR3 is 14 residues. J was trimmed by 2 bases and V by 3 bases; bases with no gene match: 2. Per the germline V gene, CDR1 is KGHSH and CDR2 is LQKENI. CDR3 nucleotides: TGTGCCAGCTCACCTTGGGACAGGGCCTACGAGCAGTACTTC. As protein: CASSPWDRAYEQYF.

The chain employs TRBV28 and TRBJ1-4; 8 nucleotides line up with TRBD1. With V trimmed by 3 bases and J by 7 bases, 4 bases remained unmatched. From germline, CDR1 is MDHEN and CDR2 SYDVKM. The length of the CDR3 is 14 residues. CDR3 bases: TGTGCCAGCAGTTTGACAGGGGATCTTGAAAAACTGTTTTTT. It specifies CASSLTGDLEKLFF.

V is TRBV28 and J is TRBJ1-1, with a possible D match to TRBD1 (5 bases). This CDR3 is 15 amino acids long. V was trimmed by 2 bases and J by 4 bases, leaving 14 bases between them. Germline loops: CDR1 MDHEN, CDR2 SYDVKM. CDR3 nucleotide sequence: TGTGCCAGCAGTTTAATTATTCGGGGCGGCACTGAAGCTTTCTTT. Amino acids: CASSLIIRGGTEAFF.

In regard to this clone: Other DNA sequences in this sample translate to the same CDR3. This chain links TRBV2 with TRBJ1-2; D is possibly TRBD1 (6 bases). V was pared by 1 base and J by 4 bases, with 7 bases between. This CDR3 is 13 amino acids long. CDR1 and CDR2 (germline): SNHLY, FYNNEI. The CDR3 region is CASSEDRAYGYTF. DNA for the CDR3: TGTGCCAGCAGTGAAGACAGGGCCTATGGCTACACCTTC.

The rearrangement links TRBV5-1 to TRBJ2-2; perhaps TRBD2 as D (6 bases). The CDR3 runs to 17 residues. Deletions cut 9 bases from V and 0 bases from J, with 21 bases between. Germline V gene data show CDR1 as SGHRS and CDR2 as YFSETQ. The DNA of the CDR3 is TGCGCCACCCGACCTATGGCCGGAGGGTCGAACACCGGGGAGCTGTTTTTT. It specifies CATRPMAGGSNTGELFF.